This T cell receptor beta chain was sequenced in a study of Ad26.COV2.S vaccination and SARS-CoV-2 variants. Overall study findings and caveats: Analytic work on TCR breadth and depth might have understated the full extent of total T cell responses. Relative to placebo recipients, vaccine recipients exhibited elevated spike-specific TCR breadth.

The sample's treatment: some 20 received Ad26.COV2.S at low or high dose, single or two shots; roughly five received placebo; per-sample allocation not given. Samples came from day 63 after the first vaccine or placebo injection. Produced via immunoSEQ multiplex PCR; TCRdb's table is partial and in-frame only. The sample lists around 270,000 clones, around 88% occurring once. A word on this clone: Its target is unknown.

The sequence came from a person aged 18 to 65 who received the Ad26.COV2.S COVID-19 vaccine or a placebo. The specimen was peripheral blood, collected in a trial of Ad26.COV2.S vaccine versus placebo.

The CDR3 sequence is CASTGDSGANVLTF. The DNA for the CDR3 is TGTGCCAGCACTGGAGACTCTGGGGCCAACGTCCTGACTTTC. V usage is TRBV6-5 and J usage is TRBJ2-6; D is unclear. CDR3 length equals 14 residues. Germline V gene data show CDR1 as MNHEY and CDR2 as SVGAGI. Trimming removed 7 bases from V and 0 bases from J, with 7 bases in between.